Listed below are T cell receptor beta chains from one sample, sequenced in a study of blood T cell repertoires in COVID-19. Produced via immunoSEQ multiplex PCR; TCRdb's table is partial and in-frame only. Here the sample spans roughly 230,000 clones, about 80% being singletons. The sample comprised peripheral blood. Receptor source: a woman in her fifties or sixties with acute or convalescent COVID-19. The CDR3 runs from the conserved cysteine through the conserved F or W. Fields, in order: V gene, J gene, CDR3 length, CDR3 protein.

V: TRBV16; J: TRBJ2-2; length: 12; CDR3: CASGQVPGELFF
V: TRBV19; J: TRBJ1-2; length: 14; CDR3: CASSTTTDFWGYTF
V: TRBV11-2; J: TRBJ2-3; length: 17; CDR3: CASSSALEGAPIDTQYF
V: TRBV5-6; J: TRBJ2-1; length: 18; CDR3: CASSSQRGMGLSYNEQFF
V: TRBV5-1; J: TRBJ1-4; length: 16; CDR3: CASSSGQGLANEKLFF
V: TRBV9; J: TRBJ1-2; length: 16; CDR3: CASSVALDRANYGYTF
V: TRBV29-1; J: TRBJ1-1; length: 13; CDR3: CSGLNRANTEAFF
V: TRBV19; J: TRBJ1-5; length: 15; CDR3: CASSTAGRTNQPQHF
V: TRBV30; J: TRBJ2-3; length: 12; CDR3: CAWSVSGDTQYF
V: TRBV7-8; J: TRBJ1-6; length: 14; CDR3: CASSWSSYNSPLHF
V: TRBV6-5; J: TRBJ2-7; length: 12; CDR3: CASGYRGGEQYF
V: TRBV19; J: TRBJ1-1; length: 13; CDR3: CASSPTQNTEAFF
V: TRBV12-5; J: TRBJ2-5; length: 14; CDR3: CASAPAGASETQYF
V: TRBV5-1; J: TRBJ2-3; length: 16; CDR3: CASSLGVRGATDTQYF
V: TRBV5-4; J: TRBJ1-2; length: 16; CDR3: CASSLDLDRGPHGYTF
V: TRBV24-1; J: TRBJ1-5; length: 17; CDR3: CATSGLLDRGLNQPQHF
V: TRBV2; J: TRBJ1-2; length: 15; CDR3: CASSVTGTGPYGYTF
V: TRBV19; J: TRBJ1-6; length: 16; CDR3: CASSIGRGSSNSPLHF
V: TRBV19; J: TRBJ2-3; length: 14; CDR3: CASSMDRSTDTQYF
V: TRBV10-3; J: TRBJ2-2; length: 15; CDR3: CAIGRTGREAGELFF
V: TRBV28; J: TRBJ1-1; length: 14; CDR3: CATVRGVRSTEAFF
V: TRBV5-1; J: TRBJ1-6; length: 14; CDR3: CASSLVAGQSPLHF
V: TRBV19; J: TRBJ2-1; length: 14; CDR3: CASSRRTSGNEQFF
V: TRBV23-1; J: TRBJ1-5; length: 17; CDR3: CASSQSKSPGLYQPQHF
V: TRBV3-1/TRBV3-2; J: TRBJ2-3; length: 14; CDR3: CASRYRGRTDTQYF
V: TRBV6-5; J: TRBJ2-1; length: 15; CDR3: CASSYWEGSNNEQFF
V: TRBV5-1; J: TRBJ2-5; length: 13; CDR3: CASSLGSGETQYF
V: TRBV2; J: TRBJ1-1; length: 13; CDR3: CASRGQGHAEAFF
V: TRBV5-8; J: TRBJ2-1; length: 13; CDR3: CASRDREYHEQFF
V: TRBV28; J: TRBJ1-5; length: 14; CDR3: CAVGTGGGHQPQHF
V: TRBV4-3; J: TRBJ1-1; length: 14; CDR3: CASSQDTMYTEAFF
V: TRBV12-3/TRBV12-4; J: TRBJ1-1; length: 12; CDR3: CASSHRVTEAFF
V: TRBV21-1; J: TRBJ2-7; length: 14; CDR3: CASSKVGTGWEQYF
V: TRBV5-1; J: TRBJ2-7; length: 13; CDR3: CASSLVVSYEQYF
V: TRBV7-2; J: TRBJ2-5; length: 13; CDR3: CASSLGQGGTQYF
V: TRBV18; J: TRBJ2-2; length: 14; CDR3: CASSPGRLPGELFF
V: TRBV9; J: TRBJ2-7; length: 13; CDR3: CASSLTSSYEQYF
V: TRBV10-3; J: TRBJ2-6; length: 13; CDR3: CASEGDGANVLTF
V: TRBV7-2; J: TRBJ2-6; length: 16; CDR3: CASTPQGASGANVLTF
V: TRBV4-2; J: TRBJ2-1; length: 14; CDR3: CASSQGRLAGVRFF
V: TRBV12-3/TRBV12-4; J: TRBJ2-5; length: 12; CDR3: CASSYGGVAQYF
V: TRBV19; J: TRBJ2-2; length: 15; CDR3: CASSIAQGSTGELFF
V: TRBV5-1; J: TRBJ1-1; length: 14; CDR3: CASSLRRGNTEAFF
V: TRBV5-1; J: TRBJ1-1; length: 13; CDR3: CASSLNSVAEAFF
V: TRBV9; J: TRBJ1-2; length: 16; CDR3: CASSLHPPGTGEGYTF
V: TRBV19; J: TRBJ1-4; length: 15; CDR3: CASTTPGPTNEKLFF
V: TRBV27; J: TRBJ1-2; length: 13; CDR3: CASSTRGYGDYTF
V: TRBV6-4; J: TRBJ2-1; length: 13; CDR3: CASSPTRGNEQFF
V: TRBV4-3; J: TRBJ2-2; length: 16; CDR3: CASSQRLAGGLGELFF
V: TRBV6-5; J: TRBJ2-3; length: 14; CDR3: CASSSPGHTDTQYF
V: TRBV27; J: TRBJ2-3; length: 17; CDR3: CASIPIRGLAGADTQYF